Below, one T cell receptor (beta chain) is given with its context. No antigen is known for it. The sample is drawn from a study of vaccination effects on CD4 cells after COVID-19. About the research overall: Every participant took two doses of the BNT162b2 or mRNA-1273 vaccine.

Measured with immunoSEQ multiplex PCR; TCRdb has only the in-frame clones, and not every one. The sample gives 70,000 or so clones, about four fifths of which show up once; roughly 2.9% is in the top ten. The CDR3 runs 14 residues. V was pared by 3 bases and J by 3 bases, with 11 bases between. Looked up from germline, CDR1 is KGHSH and CDR2 is LQKENI. Under the ViraFEST assay, PBMC were stimulated with viral peptide pools so that antigen-specific CD4+ T cells expanded. Sequencing was performed afterwards. Isolation of CD4+ T cells took place after 10 days of culture. Neither prior SARS-CoV-2 infection nor positive nucleocapsid antibodies were present in the vaccine recipients.

The source is a human donor who received a COVID-19 vaccine. The chain carries TRBV18 and TRBJ1-2; possibly TRBD1 for D (5 bases). The specimen was CD4+ T cells from PBMCs cultured with HCoV-NL63 spike peptides, collected before COVID-19 vaccination. The CDR3 bases are TGTGCCAGCTCACCTGGGACGGCCGACTATGGCTACACCTTC. This codes for CASSPGTADYGYTF. Supplemented by reference TRBV18 and TRBJ1-2, the full variable domain reads NAGVMQNPRHLVRRRGQEARLRCSPMKGHSHVYWYRQLPEEGLKFMVYLQKENIIDESGMPKERFSAEFPKEGPSILRIQQVVRGDSAAYFCASSPGTADYGYTFGSGTRLTVV.